The 16 T cell receptor beta chains presented below share a single source sample, sequenced in a study of blood T cells in healthy people across ages. The use of a sample-barcoded 5' primer and a J-beta primer mix characterized a second PCR of about 6 to 11 cycles. A single record per CDR3 protein comes from TCRdb applying MiXCR to the 5' RACE reads. The repertoire holds over 950,000 distinct CDR3 sequences, with just over 50% as singletons. The specimen was blood. The receptors here all came from a woman aged 55-69 years in good health.

This rearrangement joins TRBV2 to TRBJ2-5; D may be TRBD1 (5 bases). The germline gives CDR1 SNHLY, CDR2 FYNNEI. Deletions cut 11 bases from V and 2 bases from J, with 9 bases between. This CDR3 comprises 11 residues. The CDR3 DNA reads as TGTGCCGCGACAGTACAAGAGACCCAGTACTTC. It codes for CAATVQETQYF.

The chain has TRBV7-9 and TRBJ2-7, with 13 bases matching TRBD2. The V gene end was trimmed by 5 bases and the J gene end by 0 bases; junction bases not matched to a gene: 1. CDR1 and CDR2 (germline): SEHNR, FQNEAQ (reference sequence). There are 15 residues in the CDR3. CDR3 bases: TGTGCCAGCAGCCGGACTAGCGGGGGCTCCTACGAGCAGTACTTC. Translation gives CASSRTSGGSYEQYF.

The rearrangement joins TRBV6-1 to TRBJ2-4; 9 bases are a match to TRBD2. The germline gives CDR1 MNHNS, CDR2 SASEGT. The CDR3 totals 20 residues. V lost 0 bases to trimming and J lost 0 bases; unmatched junction nucleotides: 12. The CDR3 nucleotides read TGTGCCAGCAGTGAAGCGACGGCTAGCGGGGCGAGTTTAGCCAAAAACATTCAGTACTTC. Translating gives CASSEATASGASLAKNIQYF.

The chain joins TRBV6-2 or TRBV6-3 to TRBJ2-1; the D gene could be TRBD1 or TRBD2 (5 bases each). Germline V gene sequence: CDR1 MNHEY, CDR2 SVGEGT. The CDR3 has 13 amino acids. The V gene lost 0 bases and the J gene lost 13 bases, with 13 bases spanning the gap. The CDR3 coding sequence is TGTGCCAGCAGTTACTCTAGGGACCAACCTCAGTTCTTC. This sequence encodes CASSYSRDQPQFF.

This clonotype was recorded only once. V gene TRBV10-3 combines with J gene TRBJ1-2; no clear D gene. The V end was cut by 6 bases, the J end by 4 bases, with 12 bases between. Germline-derived CDR1 and CDR2 are ENHRY and SYGVKD. The CDR3 runs 13 residues. The CDR3 region has the DNA TGTGCCATCAGCCCCCAGGAAACCTATGGCTACACCTTC. Translating it yields CAISPQETYGYTF.

In this sample, this clonotype turned up a few times. This sequence joins TRBV6-1 and TRBJ2-7; D uncertain. V lost 4 bases, J lost 3 bases, and 10 bases lay in between. Germline lookup yields CDR1 MNHNS and CDR2 SASEGT. This CDR3 is 13 amino acids long. CDR3 nucleotide sequence: TGTGCCAGCAGTGTACTCAGCATCTACGAGCAGTACTTC. Encoded protein: CASSVLSIYEQYF.

Regarding this clonotype: The junction differs from germline at one of its ends, possibly a read error. The V and J genes are TRBV30 and TRBJ2-5, with 8 nucleotides matching TRBD1. This CDR3 spans 13 amino acids. Germline lookup yields CDR1 GTSNPN and CDR2 SVGIG (reference sequence). The CDR3 sequence: CACEQGVQGTQYF. In DNA, the CDR3 is TGTGCCTGCGAACAGGGGGTTCAAGGGACCCAGTACTTC. Filled out from reference TRBV30 and TRBJ2-5, the complete variable domain reads SQTIHQWPATLVQPVGSPLSLECTVEGTSNPNLYWYRQAAGRGLQLLFYSVGIGQISSEVPQNLSASRPQDRQFILSSKKLLLSDSGFYLCACEQGVQGTQYFGPGTRLLVL.

A few counts support this clonotype. The V and J genes are TRBV27 and TRBJ2-7, with 8 nucleotides matching TRBD2. The CDR3 is 13 amino acids. Germline-derived CDR1 and CDR2 are MNHEY and SMNVEV (reference sequence). V dropped 10 bases and J dropped 0; count of bases not matched to a gene: 5. The CDR3 nucleotides are TGTGCCACCACGGGGGGGAGCTCCTACGAGCAGTACTTC. Residues: CATTGGSSYEQYF.

In regard to this clonotype: Germline and junction disagree at one end, which may indicate a read error. The rearrangement links TRBV12-3 or TRBV12-4 to TRBJ2-5; weak D call: TRBD1 (6 bases). CDR3 length: 13 residues. The CDR3 loop reads CASSRGGKETLYF. CDR3 bases: TGTGCCAGCAGCAGGGGTGGAAAAGAGACCCTGTACTTC.

V and J are TRBV7-6 and TRBJ2-3; D is ambiguous. Germline V gene sequence: CDR1 SGHVS, CDR2 FNYEAQ. This CDR3 comprises 15 residues. Trimming took off 5 bases at V and 0 bases at J, with 12 bases between the two ends. This CDR3 is CASSVSSLSTDTQYF. In DNA form, the CDR3 reads TGTGCCAGCAGCGTCTCCAGCCTTAGCACAGATACGCAGTATTTT. The entire variable domain, with the rest obtained from reference TRBV7-6 and TRBJ2-3, is as follows: GAGVSQSPRYKVTKRGQDVALRCDPISGHVSLYWYRQALGQGPEFLTYFNYEAQQDKSGLPNDRFSAERPEGSISTLTIQRTEQRDSAMYRCASSVSSLSTDTQYFGPGTRLTVL.

This sequence joins TRBV20-1 and TRBJ2-7; 7 bases are shared with TRBD2. Germline V CDR1 and CDR2: DFQATT, SNEGSKA (reference sequence). The CDR3 runs 13 residues. CDR3 bases: TGCAGCCTCAGAGGGAGACTAGCCCACGAGCAGTACTTC. It yields the protein CSLRGRLAHEQYF.

The chain recombines TRBV29-1 with TRBJ2-1, with D possibly being TRBD1 (6 bases). The CDR3 is 13 residues long. Germline V gives CDR1 SQVTM, CDR2 ANQGSEA. Written as DNA, the CDR3 is TGCAACGCTGCGACAGGCTCCTACAATGAGCAGTTCTTC. As protein: CNAATGSYNEQFF.

The CDR3 spells CSASKPGQGVGETQYF. The CDR3 DNA reads as TGCAGTGCTAGCAAACCGGGACAGGGGGTCGGGGAGACCCAGTACTTC. The V and J genes are TRBV20-1 and TRBJ2-5; 11 nucleotides agree with TRBD1. This CDR3 has 16 residues. After removal of 3 bases from V and 5 bases from J, the junction contained 11 bases not matched to a gene. The germline V gene encodes CDR1 DFQATT and CDR2 SNEGSKA (reference sequence).

The J gene is TRBJ1-2, the V gene TRBV6-5, with a weak D call TRBD1 (6 bases). The length of the CDR3 is 14 residues. Germline CDR1 MNHEY, CDR2 SVGAGI. The ends were cut back, 5 bases at V and 6 bases at J, with 16 bases in the middle. The CDR3 reads CASSISRDTHGYTF. The CDR3 coding sequence is TGTGCCAGCAGTATTTCCCGGGACACCCATGGCTACACCTTC.

This chain uses TRBV7-9 with TRBJ2-5, with 9 bases aligning to TRBD1. Per germline, CDR1 SEHNR and CDR2 FQNEAQ (reference sequence). The V and J ends lost 1 base and 11 bases, in that order; junction bases with no gene match: 8. The CDR3 runs 14 residues. CDR3 nucleotide sequence: TGTGCCAGCAGCTTAGGGACAGGGGCGCGAGAGCAGTACTTC. Translating it yields CASSLGTGAREQYF.

A few counts support this clonotype. The gene calls are TRBV12-3 or TRBV12-4 and TRBJ2-5; no firm D call. The CDR3 has 11 residues. The V end was cut by 3 bases, the J end by 11 bases, with 10 bases between. CDR3 sequence: CASSFMDEQYF. As DNA, the CDR3 is TGTGCCAGCAGTTTTATGGATGAGCAGTACTTC.